One T cell receptor beta chain is described in this entry. PCR employed 60 Vbeta and 13 Jbeta primers. The protocol was immunoSEQ multiplex PCR, while the TCRdb copy is restricted to in-frame clones and leaves out a portion. The sample lists over 140,000 clones; approximately 80% were seen once. The study sampled nominally healthy donors, though unrecorded immune exposures were likely. V dropped 5 bases and J dropped 5; count of bases not matched to a gene: 8. This CDR3 has 15 residues. Looked up from germline, CDR1 is LNHDA and CDR2 is SQIVND (reference sequence). This entry belongs to a study of cytomegalovirus exposure and HLA in healthy donors. Study as a whole: In a previous analysis, 120 million or so unique TCR beta sequences were found from 150 million to 200 million T cells.

The receptor's source is a man aged 50-60 years in good health and CMV-seronegative. The source material was PBMCs. This chain joins TRBV19 and TRBJ2-3; 9 nucleotides align to TRBD1. The CDR3 loop reads CASSGGGTGQDTQYF. Written as DNA, the CDR3 is TGTGCCAGTAGTGGGGGGGGGACAGGGCAAGATACGCAGTATTTT.